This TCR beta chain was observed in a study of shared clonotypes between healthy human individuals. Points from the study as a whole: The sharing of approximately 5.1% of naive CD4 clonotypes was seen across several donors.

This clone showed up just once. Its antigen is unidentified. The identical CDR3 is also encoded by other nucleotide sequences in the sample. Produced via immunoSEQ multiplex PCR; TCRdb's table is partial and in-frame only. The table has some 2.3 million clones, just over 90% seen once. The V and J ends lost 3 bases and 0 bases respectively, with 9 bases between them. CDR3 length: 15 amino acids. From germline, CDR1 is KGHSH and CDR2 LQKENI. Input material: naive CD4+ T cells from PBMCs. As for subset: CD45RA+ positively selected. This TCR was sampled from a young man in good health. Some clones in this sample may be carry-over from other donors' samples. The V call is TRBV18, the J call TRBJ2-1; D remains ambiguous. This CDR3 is CASSPGASSYNEQFF. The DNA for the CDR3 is TGTGCCAGCTCACCTGGCGCAAGCTCCTACAATGAGCAGTTCTTC.